Below, 6 T cell receptor beta chains from the same sample are listed, as sequenced in a study of tumor-infiltrating lymphocytes in primary liver carcinoma. TCR beta cDNA was made from around 460 ng total RNA with a constant-region primer. Library construction for TCR beta comprised three nested multiplex PCR rounds performed with slightly modified ARM-PCR. TRBV1-TRBV30 forward primers paired with a C-beta reverse primer were used in the first two PCR rounds, which ran about 11 cycles each. From the multiplex PCR reads, TCRdb called clonotypes with MiXCR, one entry per CDR3 protein. The sample consists of some 180,000 distinct CDR3 sequences, 50% to 75% of them appearing once. Both blood RNA, taken from unsorted whole blood, and germline DNA were extracted. Specimen: peripheral blood. These receptors originate from a man between 40 and 49 years old with primary liver carcinoma and hepatitis B virus infection.

Note on this clonotype: A much larger clone lies a single base off, so this may be a read error. The chain is built from TRBV4-2 and TRBJ2-1, with D perhaps matching TRBD2 (6 bases). CDR1 is LGHNA, CDR2 YNFKEQ, per germline. The CDR3 loop spans 14 amino acids. The CDR3 bases are TGTACCGGACTACTAGAAAATTGGTACGGTGAGCAGTTCTTC. Translation gives CTGLLENWYGEQFF.

There are many counts of this clonotype. This chain connects TRBV11-2 to TRBJ1-5, with 7 bases lining up with TRBD1. The germline V gene encodes CDR1 SGHAT and CDR2 FQNNGV. V dropped 5 bases and J dropped 4; count of bases not matched to a gene: 2. The CDR3 consists of 13 residues. CDR3: CASSIQGNQPQHF. The DNA of the CDR3 is TGTGCCAGCAGCATACAGGGGAATCAGCCCCAGCATTTT.

This clonotype was picked up many times. This chain uses TRBV6-2 or TRBV6-3 with TRBJ2-1; 7 bases match TRBD1. Trimming removed 7 bases from V and 0 bases from J; junction bases left unmatched: 12. This CDR3 is built from 17 residues. Germline V CDR1 and CDR2: MNHEY, SVGEGT. CDR3 coding DNA: TGTGCCAGCACATCCGACAGGGCCGGAGGCTCCTACAATGAGCAGTTCTTC. This translates into CASTSDRAGGSYNEQFF.

The chain recombines TRBV5-5 with TRBJ1-6, with D unresolved. This CDR3 has 14 amino acids. Looked up from germline, CDR1 is SGHKS and CDR2 is YYEKEE (reference sequence). Trimming cost V 3 bases and J 9 bases, with 13 bases left between them. The CDR3 coding sequence is TGTGCCAGCAGCTCGTCGGCCGACCGTTCACCCCTCCACTTT. Encoded protein: CASSSSADRSPLHF.

Worth noting for this clonotype: With a much larger clone just one base away, this may be a read error. The chain recombines TRBV11-2 with TRBJ2-2; weak D call: TRBD2 (5 bases). CDR3 length: 15 amino acids. CDR1 and CDR2 from the germline V gene are SGHAT and FQNNGV. The CDR3 nucleotides read TGTGCCAGCAGCTTAGGCGGCGGCTGGACCGGGGTGCTGTTTTTT. Encoded protein: CASSLGGGWTGVLFF.

The CDR3 loop reads CASSYIRETDEQYF. The DNA of the CDR3 is TGTGCCAGCAGTTACATTCGGGAGACTGACGAGCAGTACTTC. The chain carries TRBV6-6 and TRBJ2-7; D is perhaps TRBD2 (6 bases). Looked up from germline, CDR1 is MNHNY and CDR2 is SVGAGI (reference sequence). Trimming took 2 bases from V and 5 from J, leaving 13 bases between them. The CDR3 consists of 14 residues.